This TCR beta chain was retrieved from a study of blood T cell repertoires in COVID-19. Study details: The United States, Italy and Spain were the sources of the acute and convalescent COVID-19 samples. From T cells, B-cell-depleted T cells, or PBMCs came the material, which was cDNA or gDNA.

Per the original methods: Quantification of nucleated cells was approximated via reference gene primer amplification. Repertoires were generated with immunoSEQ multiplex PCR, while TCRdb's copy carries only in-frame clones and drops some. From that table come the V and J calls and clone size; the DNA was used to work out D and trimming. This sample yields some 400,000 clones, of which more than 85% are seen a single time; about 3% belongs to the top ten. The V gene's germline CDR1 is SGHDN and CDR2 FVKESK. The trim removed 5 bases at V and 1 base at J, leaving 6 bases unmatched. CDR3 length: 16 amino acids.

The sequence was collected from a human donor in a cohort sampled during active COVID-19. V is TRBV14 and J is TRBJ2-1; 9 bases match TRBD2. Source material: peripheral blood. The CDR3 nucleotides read TGTGCCAGCAGCTTTCGAGCGGGGGGTTCCTACAATGAGCAGTTCTTC. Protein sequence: CASSFRAGGSYNEQFF.